This T cell receptor beta chain was retrieved from a study of regulatory T cells in long-lasting Graves disease. Time point indicated: newly diagnosed GD, antithyroid drugs for less than 3 months. From PBMCs, RNA was extracted and then used to make the TCR library. Notes on the study in general: Among samples with persistent disease, TRBV28, TRBJ1-2 and TRBJ2-5 were favored.

Construction of the TCR beta libraries employed iRepertoire HTBI primers in conjunction with Arm-PCR of CDR3 regions. TCRdb processed the multiplex PCR reads anew with MiXCR; each CDR3 protein has one entry. The data contain roughly 510,000 distinct CDR3 sequences, about 16% of them singletons. This clonotype was detected ten times or more. Its antigen remains unknown. Germline lookup yields CDR1 SNHLY and CDR2 FYNNEI. This CDR3 contains 13 residues. V gave up 9 bases and J gave up 2 bases; unmatched junction bases: 5. The same data also contributed to another study, on T cells in Graves' hyperthyroidism and ophthalmopathy. From that report: The study defined stable Graves' hyperthyroidism as no ophthalmopathy progression within 18 months. HTBI primers were used for first-round RT-PCR of the TCR CDR3.

The genes are TRBV2 and TRBJ2-3, with 7 bases identical to TRBD2. Sequencing was performed on peripheral blood mononuclear cells (PBMCs), taken at new diagnosis, from a patient treated with antithyroid drugs. This clonotype originated in a man younger than 30 with Graves disease. The CDR3 loop is CARAGVPTDTQYF. CDR3 DNA sequence: TGTGCCAGGGCGGGGGTACCCACAGATACGCAGTATTTT.